The rows below give T cell receptor beta chains drawn from one sample of a study of T cell responses to AZD1222 COVID-19 vaccine. Here immunoSEQ multiplex PCR was the method, and the copy in TCRdb shows in-frame clones only, minus some. The profile shows some 200,000 clones, approximately 89% of them singletons. This specimen consisted of peripheral blood, obtained 28 days after the second AZD1222 dose. These receptors originate from an adult who received the AZD1222 COVID-19 vaccine. The CDR3 runs from the conserved cysteine through the conserved F or W. A D gene is named only where the DNA matches it firmly. The size entry is marked missing in some rows and otherwise reads once, few, many or a size class.

d_call cdr3_length clone_size j_call v_call cdr3_nt cdr3_aa
- 15 - TRBJ2-7 TRBV2 TGTGCCAGCAGTGAAGGGGGGCGCCCTCCCTACGAGCAGTACTTC CASSEGGRPPYEQYF
- 13 - TRBJ1-1 TRBV3-1/TRBV3-2 TGTGCCAGCAGCCCGAGTACCAGCACTGAAGCTTTCTTT CASSPSTSTEAFF
- 13 - TRBJ1-1 TRBV6-6 TGTGCCAGCAGTTACGAGGGGGGCACTGAAGCTTTCTTT CASSYEGGTEAFF
- 11 - TRBJ2-1 TRBV19 TGTGCCAGTTCTAAAGGGAATGAGCAGTTCTTC CASSKGNEQFF
TRBD1 17 - TRBJ2-6 TRBV19 TGTGCCACCGGGCCGGACAGGGGGCCCTCTGGGGCCAACGTCCTGACTTTC CATGPDRGPSGANVLTF
TRBD2 15 - TRBJ2-1 TRBV28 TGTGCCAGCAGTTTAGATGGTAGCGGGATCGATGAGCAGTTCTTC CASSLDGSGIDEQFF
- 13 - TRBJ2-1 TRBV6-5 TGTGCCAGCAGTTACGGAGAGAGGGATGAGCAGTTCTTC CASSYGERDEQFF
- 12 - TRBJ2-3 TRBV27 TGTGCCAGCAACAGCCTCACAGATACGCAGTATTTT CASNSLTDTQYF
- 14 - TRBJ2-7 TRBV7-9 TGTGCCAGCATCGAGGACGGGTCTGATCACGAGCAGTACTTC CASIEDGSDHEQYF
TRBD1 15 - TRBJ2-5 TRBV19 TGTGCCAGTAATCTCGGACAGGCGTCCCAAGAGACCCAGTACTTC CASNLGQASQETQYF
- 13 - TRBJ1-1 TRBV7-2 TGTGCCAGCAGCTTAGTCCCTAACACTGAAGCTTTCTTT CASSLVPNTEAFF
TRBD1 16 - TRBJ2-2 TRBV25-1 TGTGCCAGCAGTGAATGGGGACAGGGAGACACCGGGGAGCTGTTTTTT CASSEWGQGDTGELFF
- 13 - TRBJ2-5 TRBV2 TGTGCCAGCCTGGGACGGCTCCAAGAGACCCAGTACTTC CASLGRLQETQYF
TRBD2 16 - TRBJ2-1 TRBV5-1 TGCGCCAGCAGCTTGGGGAAGCTAGCGGGAGGCAATGAGCAGTTCTTC CASSLGKLAGGNEQFF
- 15 - TRBJ2-5 TRBV14 TGTGCCAGCAGCCCGACAGACTGGTACCAAGAGACCCAGTACTTC CASSPTDWYQETQYF
TRBD1 15 - TRBJ1-2 TRBV18 TGTGCCAGCTCACCGACAGGGGATACTAACTATGGCTACACCTTC CASSPTGDTNYGYTF
TRBD1 15 - TRBJ1-4 TRBV5-4 TGTGCCAGCAGCTTTGGACAGGGGACTAATGAAAAACTGTTTTTT CASSFGQGTNEKLFF
- 17 - TRBJ1-1 TRBV5-1 TGCGCCAGCAGCCTCTCCGGGACCGCCAGCCGAAGGACTGAAGCTTTCTTT CASSLSGTASRRTEAFF
TRBD2 17 - TRBJ2-5 TRBV6-1 TGTGCCAGCAGTGAAGCGCGCAGCGGGATGTGGAAAGAGACCCAGTACTTC CASSEARSGMWKETQYF
- 14 - TRBJ1-2 TRBV9 TGTGCCAGCAGCGTAGATATTGCGTCCTATGGCTACACCTTC CASSVDIASYGYTF
- 16 once TRBJ2-1 TRBV6-1 TGTGCCAGCAGTGAAGCGCAACTAGCCCCCTACAATGAGCAGTTCTTC CASSEAQLAPYNEQFF
- 14 - TRBJ2-7 TRBV28 TGTGCCAGCAACTCTCCGGGACTCAACTACGAGCAGTACTTC CASNSPGLNYEQYF
- 16 - TRBJ1-1 TRBV14 TGTGCCAGCAGCCAATTGAAGGGGAGGATGGTCGCTGAAGCTTTCTTT CASSQLKGRMVAEAFF
- 16 - TRBJ2-5 TRBV20-1 TGCAGTGCTAGTGGGCAAGGTCGAAGGGGATTGGTGACCCAGTACTTC CSASGQGRRGLVTQYF
TRBD2 17 few TRBJ2-7 TRBV7-2 TGTGCCAGCAGCTTAGATTGGCTAGCGGGAGGGCCGGTCGAGCAGTACTTC CASSLDWLAGGPVEQYF
- 18 - TRBJ2-3 TRBV7-8 TGTGCCAGCAGCTTAGTATTTGACGGGCTCCCTAGCACAGATACGCAGTATTTT CASSLVFDGLPSTDTQYF
- 15 - TRBJ1-1 TRBV11-2 TGTGCCAGCAGCTTAGACATCGGGGGCGTGCCTGAAGCTTTCTTT CASSLDIGGVPEAFF
- 14 - TRBJ2-1 TRBV11-3 TGTGCCAGCAGCCCCCCGGGGAGTTACGGAGAGCAGTTCTTC CASSPPGSYGEQFF
- 15 once TRBJ2-7 TRBV5-1 TGCGCCAGCAGCTTGCAGGGGGGCCTTTCCTACGAGCAGTACTTC CASSLQGGLSYEQYF
TRBD2 18 - TRBJ2-3 TRBV7-3 TGTGCCAGCAGCTTAAGTCCTGGGACTAGCGGGAGGGCAGATACGCAGTATTTT CASSLSPGTSGRADTQYF
TRBD2 18 - TRBJ2-1 TRBV7-2 TGTGCCAGCAGCTTTTATGGCGGGAGGGCGTTAGCCTACAATGAGCAGTTCTTC CASSFYGGRALAYNEQFF
TRBD2 16 - TRBJ2-1 TRBV5-1 TGCGCCAGCAGCTTACTAGCGGGAGAATCCTACAATGAGCAGTTCTTC CASSLLAGESYNEQFF
TRBD2 13 - TRBJ2-7 TRBV25-1 TGTGCCAGCAGCCGGCGGGAGGCCAGCGAGCAGTACTTC CASSRREASEQYF
- 12 - TRBJ1-1 TRBV30 TGTGCCTGGAGTGTACATCTTCGGGAAGCTTTCTTT CAWSVHLREAFF
- 16 many TRBJ2-3 TRBV9 TGTGCCAGCAGCGAGACGGACGGTCAGAGGGCAGATACGCAGTATTTT CASSETDGQRADTQYF
- 19 - TRBJ2-3 TRBV5-1 TGCGCCAGCAGCCCGCTGAAAGGGATTAGCGGTGACAGCACAGATACGCAGTATTTT CASSPLKGISGDSTDTQYF
- 15 - TRBJ1-2 TRBV6-2/TRBV6-3 TGTGCCAGCAGTTACCTTGTCGGGATTAACTATGGCTACACCTTC CASSYLVGINYGYTF
- 13 - TRBJ1-1 TRBV7-2 TGTGCCAGCAGCTTAAATCAGGGGTTGACGGCTTTCTTT CASSLNQGLTAFF
- 14 - TRBJ2-2 TRBV7-9 TGTGCCAGCAGCTTAGATCGGGCCGTCCGGGAGCTGTTTTTT CASSLDRAVRELFF
- 13 - TRBJ2-3 TRBV29-1 TGCAGCGTTCTCCGACAAAGCACAGATACGCAGTATTTT CSVLRQSTDTQYF
TRBD2 16 - TRBJ2-4 TRBV24-1 TGTGCCACTTCCTACGGGACTAGCGACGCCAAAAACATTCAGTACTTC CATSYGTSDAKNIQYF
TRBD1 14 - TRBJ2-7 TRBV5-5 TGTGCCAGCAGCCCGGACAGGGGGTTCGACGAGCAGTACTTC CASSPDRGFDEQYF
- 13 - TRBJ2-7 TRBV11-3 TGTGCCAGCAGCTTAGTGGGGTCGTACGAGCAGTACTTC CASSLVGSYEQYF
- 18 - TRBJ2-3 TRBV19 TGTGCCAGTAGTCAAGAGGGGGCTAGCGGGCCTGAAGCAGATACGCAGTATTTT CASSQEGASGPEADTQYF
- 13 - TRBJ1-1 TRBV5-1 TGCGCCAGCAGCTTCGACGGAGGGACTGAAGCTTTCTTT CASSFDGGTEAFF
- 16 - TRBJ1-3 TRBV6-6 TGTGCCAGCCTCGGGCGGGGCAGGTCTTCAGGAAACACCATATATTTT CASLGRGRSSGNTIYF
TRBD2 15 few TRBJ2-7 TRBV4-2 TGTGCCAGCAGCCAAGAGCGGGAGTCCCCCTACGAGCAGTACTTC CASSQERESPYEQYF
- 14 - TRBJ1-2 TRBV28 TGTGCCAGCAGTTTAGGGCCGAGAAACTATGGCTACACCTTC CASSLGPRNYGYTF
TRBD1 16 - TRBJ1-1 TRBV7-2 TGTGCCAGCAGCGGGCAGGGGGCTCCGCGTTGGACTGAAGCTTTCTTT CASSGQGAPRWTEAFF
- 18 - TRBJ2-5 TRBV3-1/TRBV3-2 TGTGCCAGCAGGACACCCCACCGGAGGGTTAAGGAACAAGAGACCCAGTACTTC CASRTPHRRVKEQETQYF
- 13 - TRBJ1-5 TRBV10-2 TGCGCCAGCAGGAGTGGTGGCAATCAGCCCCAGCATTTT CASRSGGNQPQHF
- 14 - TRBJ1-5 TRBV23-1 TGCGCCGGCGAGGGGTCCAGGGGCAATCAGCCCCAGCATTTT CAGEGSRGNQPQHF
- 12 - TRBJ2-2 TRBV4-3 TGCGCCAGCAGCCAAGCAATCGGGGAGCTGTTTTTT CASSQAIGELFF